The subject of this entry is one TCR beta chain. This table comes from immunoSEQ multiplex PCR, and its TCRdb copy is limited to in-frame clones, with some not included. The sample yields under 95,000 clones, just over 90% seen once. The data are from a study of T cell changes during pregnancy in multiple sclerosis. The ends were cut back, 6 bases at V and 4 bases at J, with 17 bases in the middle. Germline V CDR1 and CDR2: SQVTM, ANQGSEA. This CDR3 comprises 14 residues. This sample comprised peripheral blood, obtained in the second trimester of pregnancy. This chain uses TRBV29-1 with TRBJ2-3, with a weak D call TRBD2 (5 bases). The source is a female donor in good health, enrolled as a control in a pregnancy study. The CDR3 spells CSVPGGFGADTQYF. The CDR3 DNA sequence: TGCAGCGTCCCCGGCGGTTTCGGGGCAGATACGCAGTATTTT.